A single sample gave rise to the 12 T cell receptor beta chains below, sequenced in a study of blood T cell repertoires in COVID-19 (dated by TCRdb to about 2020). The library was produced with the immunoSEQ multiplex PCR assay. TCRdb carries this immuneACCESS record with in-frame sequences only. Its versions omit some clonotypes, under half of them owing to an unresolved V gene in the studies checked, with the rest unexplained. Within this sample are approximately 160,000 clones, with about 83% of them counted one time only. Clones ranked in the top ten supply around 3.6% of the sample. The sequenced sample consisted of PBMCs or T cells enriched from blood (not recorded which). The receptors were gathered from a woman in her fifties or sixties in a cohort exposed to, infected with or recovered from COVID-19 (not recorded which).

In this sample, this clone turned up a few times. CDR3 region: CASRRMGQGAPLEQFF. The CDR3 nucleotides read TGTGCCAGCAGACGAATGGGACAGGGGGCGCCCCTTGAGCAGTTCTTC. V and J are TRBV28 and TRBJ2-1; 12 bases match TRBD1. Germline V gives CDR1 MDHEN, CDR2 SYDVKM. The CDR3 runs to 16 residues. The trim removed 6 bases at V and 9 bases at J, leaving 12 bases unmatched.

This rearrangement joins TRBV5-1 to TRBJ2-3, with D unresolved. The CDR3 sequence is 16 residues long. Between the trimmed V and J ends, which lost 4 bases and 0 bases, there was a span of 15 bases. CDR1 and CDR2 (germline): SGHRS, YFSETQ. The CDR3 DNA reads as TGCGCCAGCAGCCGAAGGAGCAGCTCTAGCACAGATACGCAGTATTTT. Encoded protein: CASSRRSSSSTDTQYF.

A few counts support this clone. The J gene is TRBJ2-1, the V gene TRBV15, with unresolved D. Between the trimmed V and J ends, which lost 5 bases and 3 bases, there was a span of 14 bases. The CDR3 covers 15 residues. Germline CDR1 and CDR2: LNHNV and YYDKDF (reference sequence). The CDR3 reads CATSQTLIGYNEQFF. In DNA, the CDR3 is TGTGCCACCAGCCAGACATTGATAGGCTACAATGAGCAGTTCTTC.

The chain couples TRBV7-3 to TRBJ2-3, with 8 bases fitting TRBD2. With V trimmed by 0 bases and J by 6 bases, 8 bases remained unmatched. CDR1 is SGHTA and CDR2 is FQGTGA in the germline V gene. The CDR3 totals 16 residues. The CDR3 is CASSLTVAGLGDTQYF. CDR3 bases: TGTGCCAGCAGCTTAACCGTAGCGGGGCTCGGGGATACGCAGTATTTT. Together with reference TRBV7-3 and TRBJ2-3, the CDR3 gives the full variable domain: GAGVSQTPSNKVTEKGKYVELRCDPISGHTALYWYRQSLGQGPEFLIYFQGTGAADDSGLPNDRFFAVRPEGSVSTLKIQRTERGDSAVYLCASSLTVAGLGDTQYFGPGTRLTVL.

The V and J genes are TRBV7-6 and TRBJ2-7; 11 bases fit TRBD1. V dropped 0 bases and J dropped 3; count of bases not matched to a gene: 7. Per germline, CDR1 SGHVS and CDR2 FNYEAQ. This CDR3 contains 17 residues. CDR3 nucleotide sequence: TGTGCCAGCAGCTTAGCGTCTGGACAGGGGGCCCGCTACGAGCAGTACTTC. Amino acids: CASSLASGQGARYEQYF.

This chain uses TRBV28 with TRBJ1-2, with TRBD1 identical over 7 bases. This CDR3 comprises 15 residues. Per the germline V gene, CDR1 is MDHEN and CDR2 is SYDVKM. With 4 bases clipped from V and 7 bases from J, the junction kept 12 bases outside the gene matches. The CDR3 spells CASSSWGDSSSGYTF. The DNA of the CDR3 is TGTGCCAGCAGTTCCTGGGGGGACAGCTCGAGTGGCTACACCTTC.

This CDR3 is CASSSYGTGTLTDTQYF. The CDR3 region has the DNA TGTGCCAGCAGCTCATACGGGACAGGGACCCTCACAGATACGCAGTATTTT. V usage is TRBV5-8 and J usage is TRBJ2-3; the match to TRBD1 covers 9 bases. This CDR3 contains 17 residues. The germline gives CDR1 SGHTS, CDR2 YDEGEE. J was trimmed by 2 bases and V by 3 bases; bases with no gene match: 10.

CDR3 nucleotide sequence: TGTGCCACCAGGGCGGGACAGGGTTTTAATTCTGGAAACACCATATATTTT. This gives the protein CATRAGQGFNSGNTIYF. The rearrangement links TRBV24-1 to TRBJ1-3; 9 positions agree with TRBD1. V shed 7 bases, J shed 1 base, and the junction held 10 bases outside the gene matches. The CDR3 runs to 17 residues. Germline V gene data show CDR1 as KGHDR and CDR2 as SFDVKD.

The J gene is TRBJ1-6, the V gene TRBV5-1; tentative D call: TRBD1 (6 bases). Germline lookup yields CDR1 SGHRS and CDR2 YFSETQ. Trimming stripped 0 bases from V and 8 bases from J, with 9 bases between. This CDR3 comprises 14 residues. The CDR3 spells CASSLGGLDSPLHF. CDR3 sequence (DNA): TGCGCCAGCAGCTTGGGGGGGCTGGATTCACCCCTCCACTTT. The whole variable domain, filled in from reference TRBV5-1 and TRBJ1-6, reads KAGVTQTPRYLIKTRGQQVTLSCSPISGHRSVSWYQQTPGQGLQFLFEYFSETQRNKGNFPGRFSGRQFSNSRSEMNVSTLELGDSALYLCASSLGGLDSPLHFGNGTRLTVT.

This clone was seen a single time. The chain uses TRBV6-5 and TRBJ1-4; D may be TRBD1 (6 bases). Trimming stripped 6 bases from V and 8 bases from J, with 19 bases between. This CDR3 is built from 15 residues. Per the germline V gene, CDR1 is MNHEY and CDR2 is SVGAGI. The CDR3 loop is CASRTGPPKGEKLFF. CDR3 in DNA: TGTGCCAGCAGAACAGGGCCTCCTAAGGGGGAAAAACTGTTTTTT.

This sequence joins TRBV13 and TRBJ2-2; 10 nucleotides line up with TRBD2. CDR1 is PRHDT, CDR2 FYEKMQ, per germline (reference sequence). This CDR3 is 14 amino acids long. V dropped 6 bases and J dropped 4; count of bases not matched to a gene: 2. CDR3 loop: CASRAGGFTGELFF. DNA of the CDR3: TGTGCCAGCAGAGCGGGAGGGTTCACCGGGGAGCTGTTTTTT.

CDR3 nucleotide sequence: TGCAGCGTTGAGGGGGCCGGGGAGACCCAGTACTTC. Encoded protein: CSVEGAGETQYF. The chain employs TRBV29-1 and TRBJ2-5; the D gene is possibly TRBD1 (6 bases). V lost 3 bases and J lost 5, with 10 bases in between. The CDR3 has 12 amino acids. Germline CDR1 SQVTM, CDR2 ANQGSEA.